Listed here are 17 T cell receptor beta chains from one sample, sequenced in a study of blood T cells in healthy people across ages. Alongside a J-beta primer mix, a sample-barcoded 5' primer served in a second PCR lasting about 7 to 12 cycles. TCRdb processed the 5' RACE reads anew with MiXCR; each CDR3 protein has one entry. This sample yields approximately 1,100,000 distinct CDR3 sequences, of which more than 35% are seen a single time; 15% to 20% belongs to the top ten. Sample: blood. These receptors originate from a woman aged 55-70 years in good health.

The CDR3 nucleotides are TGCAGTGTTTCGGACGAGACCCAGTACTTC. As protein: CSVSDETQYF. The chain recombines TRBV20-1 with TRBJ2-5; D unresolved. In germline, CDR1 is DFQATT, CDR2 SNEGSKA (reference sequence). The germline V and J ends were trimmed by 7 bases and 5 bases, with 8 bases remaining between them. CDR3 length: 10 residues.

A few counts support this clonotype. The V call is TRBV7-9, the J call TRBJ2-7; D call uncertain. CDR1 and CDR2 (germline): SEHNR, FQNEAQ (reference sequence). CDR3 size: 14 residues. Trimming cost V 0 bases and J 5 bases, with 11 bases left between them. The CDR3 sequence: CASSLALTPDEQYF. CDR3 nucleotides: TGTGCCAGCAGCTTAGCGCTGACCCCCGACGAGCAGTACTTC.

In its sample, this clonotype was seen a few times. This chain uses TRBV9 with TRBJ2-5; D may be TRBD2 (6 bases). CDR1 is SGDLS, CDR2 YYNGEE, per germline. This CDR3 comprises 15 residues. The germline V and J ends were trimmed by 6 bases and 2 bases, with 17 bases remaining between them. The CDR3 is CASNLEGRSQETQYF. DNA of the CDR3: TGTGCCAGCAACCTGGAGGGTCGGAGTCAAGAGACCCAGTACTTC.

The chain links TRBV7-6 to TRBJ2-3; 10 positions match TRBD2. Germline loops: CDR1 SGHVS, CDR2 FNYEAQ. The CDR3 totals 16 residues. The trim removed 5 bases at V and 0 bases at J, leaving 5 bases unmatched. The chain's CDR3 is CASSLLAGPSTDTQYF. The DNA for the CDR3 is TGTGCCAGCAGCCTACTAGCGGGACCAAGCACAGATACGCAGTATTTT. Full variable domain (missing parts from reference TRBV7-6 and TRBJ2-3): GAGVSQSPRYKVTKRGQDVALRCDPISGHVSLYWYRQALGQGPEFLTYFNYEAQQDKSGLPNDRFSAERPEGSISTLTIQRTEQRDSAMYRCASSLLAGPSTDTQYFGPGTRLTVL.

The chain carries TRBV24-1 and TRBJ2-1; D call uncertain. CDR3 size: 13 residues. Germline CDR1 KGHDR, CDR2 SFDVKD. Trimming pared 4 bases from V and 7 bases from J, leaving 10 bases between. CDR3 sequence (DNA): TGTGCCACCAGTGAAACAGCCTTAAATGAGCAGTTCTTC. Protein product: CATSETALNEQFF.

The sample holds many counts of this clonotype. The gene calls are TRBV29-1 and TRBJ2-1, with no clear D. The CDR3 covers 14 residues. V was trimmed by 3 bases and J by 12 bases, leaving 21 bases between them. Germline values: CDR1 SQVTM, CDR2 ANQGSEA. Written as DNA, the CDR3 is TGCAGCGTTGAGGCCCGAAGGACGTCCTTGGGGCAGTTCTTC. It specifies CSVEARRTSLGQFF.

V and J are TRBV7-3 and TRBJ2-2; TRBD1 might be the D (5 bases). V shed 4 bases and J shed 2 bases, with 11 bases lying between them. The germline V gene encodes CDR1 SGHTA and CDR2 FQGTGA. CDR3 length: 15 amino acids. CDR3 amino acids: CASSSTTDNTGELFF. The CDR3 DNA is TGTGCCAGCAGCTCCACGACAGATAACACCGGGGAGCTGTTTTTT.

This clonotype was counted between two and nine times. This chain links TRBV2 with TRBJ2-1; possibly TRBD2 for D (6 bases). Per germline, CDR1 SNHLY and CDR2 FYNNEI. CDR3 length equals 11 residues. The CDR3 coding sequence is TGTGTTCGGGAGTTCAACAATGAGCAGTTCTTC. Encoded protein: CVREFNNEQFF.

This chain uses TRBV7-9 with TRBJ2-1; D is possibly TRBD2 (6 bases). The germline V and J ends were trimmed by 1 base and 4 bases, with 14 bases remaining between them. This CDR3 spans 16 amino acids. Per germline, CDR1 SEHNR and CDR2 FQNEAQ (reference sequence). CDR3 region: CASSLVESGFYNEQFF. CDR3 nucleotide sequence: TGTGCCAGCAGCTTAGTAGAGAGCGGGTTTTACAATGAGCAGTTCTTC.

This chain links TRBV9 with TRBJ2-1; 8 bases fit TRBD1. Germline loops: CDR1 SGDLS, CDR2 YYNGEE. This CDR3 is built from 16 residues. V gave up 4 bases and J gave up 8 bases; unmatched junction bases: 14. The CDR3 sequence: CASSPLRGTGNYEQFF. The CDR3 DNA reads as TGTGCCAGCAGCCCCCTGAGAGGGACAGGCAATTATGAGCAGTTCTTC.

The V call is TRBV6-1, the J call TRBJ2-5, with 10 bases matching TRBD2. Germline-derived CDR1 and CDR2 are MNHNS and SASEGT. The CDR3 sequence is 16 residues long. The J segment lost 2 bases and the V segment lost 8 bases, leaving 11 bases of the junction unmatched. The CDR3 loop is CASLGVAGGLQETQYF. CDR3 sequence (DNA): TGTGCCAGCCTGGGGGTAGCGGGAGGCCTACAAGAGACCCAGTACTTC.

The J gene is TRBJ1-5, the V gene TRBV12-3 or TRBV12-4; no clear D gene. CDR3 length equals 16 residues. The ends were cut back, 4 bases at V and 0 bases at J, with 13 bases in the middle. The CDR3: CASSSPWSSSNQPQHF. The CDR3 DNA sequence: TGTGCCAGCAGTTCCCCGTGGTCGAGTAGCAATCAGCCCCAGCATTTT.

The genes are TRBV5-1 and TRBJ2-4; either TRBD1 or TRBD2 may supply D (5 bases each). The tail of the sequence fits TRBJ2-5 better, so the J call may be wrong. The CDR3 extends over 16 amino acids. Germline loops: CDR1 SGHRS, CDR2 YFSETQ. CDR3: CASSRDSSIKRATQYF. CDR3 coding DNA: TGCGCCAGCAGCAGAGACAGCTCAATCAAGAGGGCGACCCAGTACTTC.

The rearrangement links TRBV6-2 or TRBV6-3 to TRBJ2-7; 7 bases are a match to TRBD1. The CDR3 is 13 amino acids. Germline trimming cut 8 bases from V and 2 bases from J; bases unmatched to any gene: 6. Germline CDR1 reads MNHEY; CDR2 reads SVGEGT. The CDR3 sequence is CASDRTGAYEQYF. The CDR3 DNA follows: TGTGCCAGCGACCGGACAGGCGCCTACGAGCAGTACTTC.

This clonotype has only a few counts. This chain connects TRBV5-5 to TRBJ2-1, with 7 bases identical to TRBD2. From germline, CDR1 is SGHKS and CDR2 YYEKEE (reference sequence). V gave up 6 bases and J gave up 7 bases; unmatched junction bases: 7. The CDR3 spans 13 residues. CDR3 protein: CASNQLASNEQFF. The CDR3 DNA reads as TGTGCCAGCAACCAACTAGCGTCAAATGAGCAGTTCTTC.

The V call is TRBV12-3 or TRBV12-4, the J call TRBJ2-7; D gene unclear. The V gene lost 3 bases and the J gene lost 1 base, with 7 bases spanning the gap. The CDR3 runs 13 residues. The CDR3 region is CASSFQRSYEQYF. As DNA, the CDR3 is TGTGCCAGCAGTTTTCAGCGATCCTACGAGCAGTACTTC.

The genes are TRBV7-9 and TRBJ1-2; 9 bases fit TRBD1. V lost 7 bases and J lost 7; bases outside the gene matches: 10. CDR3 size: 14 residues. Germline V CDR1 and CDR2: SEHNR, FQNEAQ (reference sequence). CDR3 sequence: CASNNRGRVSGYTF. DNA for the CDR3: TGTGCCAGCAATAACAGGGGGCGCGTTTCTGGCTACACCTTC.